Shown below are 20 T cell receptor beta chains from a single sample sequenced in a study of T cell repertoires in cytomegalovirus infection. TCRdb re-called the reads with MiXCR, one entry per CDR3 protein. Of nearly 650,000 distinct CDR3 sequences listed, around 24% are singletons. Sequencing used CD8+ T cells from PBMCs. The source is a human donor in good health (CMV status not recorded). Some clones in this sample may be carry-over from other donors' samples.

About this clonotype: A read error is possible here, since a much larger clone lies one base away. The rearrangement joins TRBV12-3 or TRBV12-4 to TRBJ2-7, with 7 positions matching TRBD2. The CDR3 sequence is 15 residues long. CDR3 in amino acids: CANSPQRETTYEQYF. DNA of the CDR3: TGTGCCAACAGTCCACAGCGGGAAACTACCTACGAGCAGTACTTC.

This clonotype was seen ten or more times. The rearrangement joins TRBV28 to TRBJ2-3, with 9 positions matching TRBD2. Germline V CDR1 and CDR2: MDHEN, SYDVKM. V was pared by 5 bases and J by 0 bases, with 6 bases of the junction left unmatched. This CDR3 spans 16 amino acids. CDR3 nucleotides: TGTGCCAGCAGTCCCTTCGCGGGGGGGAGCACAGATACGCAGTATTTT. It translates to CASSPFAGGSTDTQYF.

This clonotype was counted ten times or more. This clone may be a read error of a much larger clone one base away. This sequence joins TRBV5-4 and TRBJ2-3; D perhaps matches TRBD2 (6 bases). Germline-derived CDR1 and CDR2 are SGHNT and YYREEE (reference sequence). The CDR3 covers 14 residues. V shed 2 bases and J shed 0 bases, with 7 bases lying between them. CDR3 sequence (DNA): TGTGCCAGCAGCTTCGGGACTAGCACAGATACGCAGTATTTT. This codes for CASSFGTSTDTQYF.

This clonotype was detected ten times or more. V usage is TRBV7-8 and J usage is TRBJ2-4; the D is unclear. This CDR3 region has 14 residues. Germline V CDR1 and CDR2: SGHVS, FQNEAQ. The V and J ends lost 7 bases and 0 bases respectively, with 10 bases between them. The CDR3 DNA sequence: TGTGCCAGCACTACCGGACGAGCCAAAAACATTCAGTACTTC. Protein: CASTTGRAKNIQYF.

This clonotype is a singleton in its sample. The CDR3 reads CASILGEQGSNQPQHF. The CDR3 DNA follows: TGTGCCAGCATCCTGGGGGAACAGGGGAGCAATCAGCCCCAGCATTTT. The chain employs TRBV12-3 or TRBV12-4 and TRBJ1-5; 7 positions agree with TRBD1. The trim removed 7 bases at V and 1 base at J, leaving 10 bases unmatched. The length of the CDR3 is 16 residues.

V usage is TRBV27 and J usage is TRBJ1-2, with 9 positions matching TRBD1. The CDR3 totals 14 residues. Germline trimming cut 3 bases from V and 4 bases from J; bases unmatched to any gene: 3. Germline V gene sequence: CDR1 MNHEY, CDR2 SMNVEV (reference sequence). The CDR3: CASSFQGQGYGYTF. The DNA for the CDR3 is TGTGCCAGCAGTTTCCAGGGACAGGGCTATGGCTACACCTTC.

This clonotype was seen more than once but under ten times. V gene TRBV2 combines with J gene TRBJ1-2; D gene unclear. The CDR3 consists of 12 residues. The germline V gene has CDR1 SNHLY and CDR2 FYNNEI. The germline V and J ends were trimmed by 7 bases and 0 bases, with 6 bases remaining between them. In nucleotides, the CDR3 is TGTGCCAGCATCACTACTAACTATGGCTACACCTTC. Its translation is CASITTNYGYTF.

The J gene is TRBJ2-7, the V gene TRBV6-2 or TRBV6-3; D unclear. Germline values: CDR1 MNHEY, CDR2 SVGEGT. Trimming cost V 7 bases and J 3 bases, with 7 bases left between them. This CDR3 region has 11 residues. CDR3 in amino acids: CASMTLYEQYF. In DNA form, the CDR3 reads TGTGCCAGCATGACTCTCTACGAGCAGTACTTC.

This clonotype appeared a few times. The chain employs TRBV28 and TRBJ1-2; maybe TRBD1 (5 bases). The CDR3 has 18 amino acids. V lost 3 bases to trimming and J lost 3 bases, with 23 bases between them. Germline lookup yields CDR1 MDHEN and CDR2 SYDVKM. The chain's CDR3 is CASSFGGAGKARDYGYTF. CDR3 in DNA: TGTGCCAGCAGTTTCGGAGGGGCAGGAAAGGCAAGGGACTATGGCTACACCTTC.

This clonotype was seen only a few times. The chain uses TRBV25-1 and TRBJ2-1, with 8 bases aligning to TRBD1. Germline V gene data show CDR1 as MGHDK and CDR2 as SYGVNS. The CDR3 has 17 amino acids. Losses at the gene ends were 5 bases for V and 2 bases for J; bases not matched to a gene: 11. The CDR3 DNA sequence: TGTGCCAGCAGTATTATTAGTGGACAGGGAGCCTACAATGAGCAGTTCTTC. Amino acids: CASSIISGQGAYNEQFF.

CDR3 in DNA: TGTGCCAGCAGCTTGAGGCGGTGGGCCAACGTCCTGACTTTC. This sequence encodes CASSLRRWANVLTF. This chain joins TRBV5-6 and TRBJ2-6; D gene unclear. V gave up 1 base and J gave up 5 bases, with 7 bases separating them. The CDR3 runs to 14 residues. Looked up from germline, CDR1 is SGHDT and CDR2 is YYEEEE.

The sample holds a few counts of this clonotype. CDR3 DNA: TGTGCCAGCAGTTACTTGGCAGGGGTCCCCTACGAGCAGTACTTC. The encoded protein is CASSYLAGVPYEQYF. The rearrangement joins TRBV6-5 to TRBJ2-7, with D possibly being TRBD1 (6 bases). The V gene lost 1 base and the J gene lost 2 bases, with 12 bases spanning the gap. This CDR3 region has 15 residues. Germline CDR1 and CDR2: MNHEY and SVGAGI.

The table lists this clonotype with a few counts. CDR3 bases: TGTGCCAGCCCTATCGACCGGAACACTGAAGCTTTCTTT. It translates to CASPIDRNTEAFF. The chain combines TRBV7-8 with TRBJ1-1; D ambiguous. The CDR3 runs to 13 residues. The V end was cut by 8 bases, the J end by 1 base, with 11 bases between. The germline CDR1 and CDR2 sequences are SGHVS and FQNEAQ.

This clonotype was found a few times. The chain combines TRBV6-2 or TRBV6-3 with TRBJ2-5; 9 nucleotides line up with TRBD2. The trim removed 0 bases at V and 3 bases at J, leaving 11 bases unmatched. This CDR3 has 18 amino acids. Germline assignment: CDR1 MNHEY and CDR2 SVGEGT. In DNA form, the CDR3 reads TGTGCCAGCAGTTACTCGACGGTAGGCGGGGGGGTTGAAGAGACCCAGTACTTC. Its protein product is CASSYSTVGGGVEETQYF.

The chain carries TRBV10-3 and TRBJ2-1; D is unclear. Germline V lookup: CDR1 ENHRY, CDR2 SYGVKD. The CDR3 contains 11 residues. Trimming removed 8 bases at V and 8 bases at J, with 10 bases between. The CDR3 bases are TGTGCCATCTGGCTGAACGATGAGCAGTTCTTC. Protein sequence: CAIWLNDEQFF.

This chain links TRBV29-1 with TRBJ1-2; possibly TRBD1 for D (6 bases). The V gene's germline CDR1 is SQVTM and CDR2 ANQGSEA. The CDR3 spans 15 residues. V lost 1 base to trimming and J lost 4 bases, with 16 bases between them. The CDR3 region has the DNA TGCAGCGTTGAAGTAATCGGACAGACGAGCTATGGCTACACCTTC. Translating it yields CSVEVIGQTSYGYTF.

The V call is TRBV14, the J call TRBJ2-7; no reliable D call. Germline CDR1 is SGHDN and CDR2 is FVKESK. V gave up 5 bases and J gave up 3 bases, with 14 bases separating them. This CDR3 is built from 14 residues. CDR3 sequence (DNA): TGTGCCAGCAGCATGGACGGATCTTACTACGAGCAGTACTTC. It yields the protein CASSMDGSYYEQYF. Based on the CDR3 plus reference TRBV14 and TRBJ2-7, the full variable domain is EAGVTQFPSHSVIEKGQTVTLRCDPISGHDNLYWYRRVMGKEIKFLLHFVKESKQDESGMPNNRFLAERTGGTYSTLKVQPAELEDSGVYFCASSMDGSYYEQYFGPGTRLTVT.

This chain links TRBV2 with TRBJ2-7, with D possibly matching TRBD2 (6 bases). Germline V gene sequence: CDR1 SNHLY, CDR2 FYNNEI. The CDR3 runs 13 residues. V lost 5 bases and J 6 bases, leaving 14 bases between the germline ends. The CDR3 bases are TGTGCCAGCAGTTCGGGACTCTCCCCCGAGCAGTACGTC. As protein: CASSSGLSPEQYV.

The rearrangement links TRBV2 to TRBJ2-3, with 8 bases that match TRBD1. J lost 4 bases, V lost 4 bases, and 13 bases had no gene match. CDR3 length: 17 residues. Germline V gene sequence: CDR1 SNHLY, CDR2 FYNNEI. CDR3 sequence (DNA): TGTGCCAGCAGTGGCAACCTGGACAGGGATGGAGCAGATACGCAGTATTTT. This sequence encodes CASSGNLDRDGADTQYF.

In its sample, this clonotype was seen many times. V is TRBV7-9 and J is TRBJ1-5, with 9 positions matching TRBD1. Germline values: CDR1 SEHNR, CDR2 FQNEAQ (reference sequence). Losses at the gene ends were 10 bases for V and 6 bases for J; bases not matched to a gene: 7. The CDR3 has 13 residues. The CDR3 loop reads CATQQGAVQPQHF. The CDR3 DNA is TGTGCCACACAACAGGGGGCTGTTCAGCCCCAGCATTTT.